The 15 T cell receptor beta chains reported below all come from one sample, sequenced in a study of T cell responses to AZD1222 COVID-19 vaccine. Sequenced by immunoSEQ multiplex PCR; TCRdb stores in-frame clones only, minus some. The repertoire holds nearly 200,000 clones, with over 85% as singletons. The material sequenced was peripheral blood, taken 28 days after the second AZD1222 dose. All receptors derive from an adult who received the AZD1222 COVID-19 vaccine.

This chain connects TRBV7-2 to TRBJ2-7; 9 bases are a match to TRBD1. In germline, CDR1 is SGHTA, CDR2 FQGNSA. This CDR3 has 16 residues. The V gene end was trimmed by 1 base and the J gene end by 7 bases; junction bases not matched to a gene: 11. DNA of the CDR3: TGTGCCAGCAGCTTAGGGGGCGGGGGACAGGGACGTGAGCAGTACTTC. Protein: CASSLGGGGQGREQYF.

The rearrangement links TRBV4-2 to TRBJ1-1, with D uncertain. Trimming removed 0 bases at V and 8 bases at J, with 10 bases between. Germline CDR1 reads LGHNA; CDR2 reads YNFKEQ. The CDR3 spans 13 residues. The DNA for the CDR3 is TGTGCCAGCAGCCAAGAGTCGCCGAAAGAAGCTTTCTTT. Its translation: CASSQESPKEAFF.

The chain recombines TRBV19 with TRBJ1-5, with TRBD1 identical over 7 bases. This CDR3 contains 17 residues. Germline V lookup: CDR1 LNHDA, CDR2 SQIVND (reference sequence). V shed 4 bases, J shed 2 bases, and the junction held 11 bases outside the gene matches. The CDR3 bases are TGTGCCAGTAGTAGTCTCAAGACAGGGATTGGCAATCAGCCCCAGCATTTT. This gives the protein CASSSLKTGIGNQPQHF.

The chain uses TRBV15 and TRBJ2-7, with 8 bases fitting TRBD1. Trimming removed 3 bases from V and 3 bases from J; junction bases left unmatched: 4. Per the germline V gene, CDR1 is LNHNV and CDR2 is YYDKDF (reference sequence). The CDR3 loop spans 14 amino acids. The CDR3: CATSRGTGIYEQYF. The CDR3 DNA is TGTGCCACCAGCAGGGGGACAGGAATCTACGAGCAGTACTTC.

The gene calls are TRBV28 and TRBJ2-7; no reliable D call. The CDR3 runs to 12 residues. V shed 2 bases and J shed 3 bases, with 5 bases lying between them. Germline values: CDR1 MDHEN, CDR2 SYDVKM. CDR3 sequence (DNA): TGTGCCAGCAGTTTACCCAACTACGAGCAGTACTTC. It translates to CASSLPNYEQYF.

The chain has TRBV5-1 and TRBJ2-2; unclear D gene. V lost 3 bases, J lost 5 bases, and 8 bases lay in between. The CDR3 is 13 residues long. The germline gives CDR1 SGHRS, CDR2 YFSETQ. This CDR3 is CASSSGPTGELFF. Written as DNA, the CDR3 is TGCGCCAGCAGCTCGGGTCCAACCGGGGAGCTGTTTTTT.

The CDR3 spells CASSYSSARGGGAFF. The CDR3 nucleotides read TGTGCCAGCAGTTACTCTTCAGCCCGGGGTGGCGGAGCTTTCTTT. The chain joins TRBV6-2 or TRBV6-3 to TRBJ1-1, with D unresolved. Germline V gene sequence: CDR1 MNHEY, CDR2 SVGEGT. CDR3 size: 15 residues. Trimming took 0 bases from V and 10 from J, leaving 18 bases between them.

The V and J genes are TRBV12-3 or TRBV12-4 and TRBJ2-3, with D uncertain. This CDR3 is built from 12 residues. The V gene lost 6 bases and the J gene lost 2 bases, with 6 bases spanning the gap. CDR3 sequence (DNA): TGTGCCAGCAGAATGAACACAGATACGCAGTATTTT. Protein sequence: CASRMNTDTQYF.

The chain links TRBV3-1 (or the pseudogene TRBV3-2) to TRBJ1-4, with a possible D match to TRBD1 (6 bases). Germline CDR1 LGHDT, CDR2 YNNKEL (reference sequence). This CDR3 is built from 16 residues. With 3 bases removed from V and 6 bases from J, the gap between germline ends came to 17 bases. The CDR3: CASSHTAAGEDEKLFF. CDR3 DNA: TGTGCCAGCAGCCATACCGCAGCAGGGGAGGATGAAAAACTGTTTTTT.

The J gene is TRBJ1-2, the V gene TRBV6-2 or TRBV6-3; TRBD1 is a possible D gene (5 bases). The CDR3 extends over 12 amino acids. CDR1 MNHEY and CDR2 SVGEGT come from the germline V gene. V was cut by 5 bases and J by 4 bases, with 8 bases left in between. The DNA of the CDR3 is TGTGCCAGCAGTGCGGGGGTCTATGGCTACACCTTC. Translated, it gives CASSAGVYGYTF.

The chain employs TRBV12-3 or TRBV12-4 and TRBJ2-3, with unresolved D. This CDR3 spans 13 amino acids. Deletions cut 3 bases from V and 1 base from J, with 5 bases between. As DNA, the CDR3 is TGTGCCAGCAGTTTGAGCGGCACAGATACGCAGTATTTT. Its protein is CASSLSGTDTQYF.

The J gene is TRBJ2-3, the V gene TRBV12-5; 7 bases map to TRBD1. The V gene end was trimmed by 8 bases and the J gene end by 4 bases; junction bases not matched to a gene: 3. The CDR3 consists of 12 residues. From germline, CDR1 is LGHNT and CDR2 FRNRAP. This CDR3 reads CASTGDADTQYF. The CDR3 nucleotides are TGTGCTAGTACAGGGGACGCAGATACGCAGTATTTT.

The V gene is TRBV5-1, the J gene TRBJ1-4; D not resolved. The V end was cut by 2 bases, the J end by 6 bases, with 14 bases between. Germline values: CDR1 SGHRS, CDR2 YFSETQ. This CDR3 spans 15 amino acids. The CDR3 loop is CASSFGGSYDEKLFF. The CDR3 nucleotides are TGCGCCAGCAGCTTTGGCGGAAGTTACGATGAAAAACTGTTTTTT.

The chain recombines TRBV13 with TRBJ1-6; D remains unclear. CDR1 is PRHDT and CDR2 is FYEKMQ in the germline V gene (reference sequence). The CDR3 totals 15 residues. The ends were cut back, 3 bases at V and 2 bases at J, with 8 bases in the middle. CDR3: CASSLGSAYNSPLHF. In DNA, the CDR3 is TGTGCCAGCAGCTTGGGTTCGGCCTATAATTCACCCCTCCACTTT.

This clone has just one count. The chain uses TRBV7-2 and TRBJ2-5; perhaps TRBD2 as D (5 bases). V was shortened by 1 base and J by 7 bases, with 10 bases between the two germline ends. CDR1 SGHTA and CDR2 FQGNSA come from the germline V gene. This CDR3 has 13 residues. CDR3 sequence: CASSLDGVGTQYF. The CDR3 bases are TGTGCCAGCAGCTTAGACGGGGTTGGGACCCAGTACTTC.